These 30 T cell receptor beta chains came from one sample sequenced in a study of cytomegalovirus exposure and HLA in healthy donors (dated by TCRdb to 2015 to 2018). The method was the immunoSEQ multiplex PCR assay. The table was pulled from immuneACCESS by TCRdb, which kept in-frame rearrangements only. Such tables lose some clones; where checked, under half of the loss comes from unresolved V genes, and the rest has no known cause. Counted in this sample were about 180,000 clones; 85% of them appeared once. Approximately 16% of the sample lies in the top ten. The sample taken for sequencing was PBMCs. The receptors stem from a man aged 18 to 30 in good health and CMV-seropositive.

V is TRBV5-1 and J is TRBJ1-1; the D gene is possibly TRBD1 (6 bases). The ends were cut back, 3 bases at V and 4 bases at J, with 13 bases in the middle. Germline V lookup: CDR1 SGHRS, CDR2 YFSETQ. The CDR3 is made up of 14 amino acids. The CDR3 loop is CASSYLQGSTEAFF. CDR3 nucleotide sequence: TGCGCCAGCAGCTATCTTCAGGGGAGCACTGAAGCTTTCTTT. The full variable domain, its missing parts supplied by reference TRBV5-1 and TRBJ1-1, is KAGVTQTPRYLIKTRGQQVTLSCSPISGHRSVSWYQQTPGQGLQFLFEYFSETQRNKGNFPGRFSGRQFSNSRSEMNVSTLELGDSALYLCASSYLQGSTEAFFGQGTRLTVV.

This chain links TRBV5-6 with TRBJ1-1, with 7 bases identical to TRBD1. The CDR3 is 17 amino acids. The ends lost 6 bases at V and 2 bases at J; junction bases unmatched: 16. The germline V gene encodes CDR1 SGHDT and CDR2 YYEEEE. The DNA of the CDR3 is TGTGCCAGCATCCAATCAGAAGGGGGCGGGTTCAACACTGAAGCTTTCTTT. This codes for CASIQSEGGGFNTEAFF.

This sequence joins TRBV6-1 and TRBJ1-3; D possibly corresponds to TRBD1 (5 bases). CDR1 MNHNS and CDR2 SASEGT come from the germline V gene. This CDR3 has 14 amino acids. The V and J ends lost 4 bases and 0 bases respectively, with 7 bases between them. The CDR3 loop reads CASSVRGSGNTIYF. The CDR3 DNA reads TGTGCCAGCAGTGTTAGGGGCTCTGGAAACACCATATATTTT.

The chain employs TRBV5-1 and TRBJ2-3; no clear D. The CDR3 sequence is 15 residues long. Germline CDR1 SGHRS, CDR2 YFSETQ. V shed 0 bases and J shed 2 bases, with 10 bases lying between them. CDR3 coding DNA: TGCGCCAGCAGCTTGGGGCCCAGGTCCACAGATACGCAGTATTTT. Translation: CASSLGPRSTDTQYF.

CDR3 in DNA: TGTGCCTGGACCTATGGGACAGGGGAAGGAAAACTGTTTTTT. Its translation is CAWTYGTGEGKLFF. This chain links TRBV30 with TRBJ1-4, with 10 nucleotides matching TRBD1. Germline V gene sequence: CDR1 GTSNPN, CDR2 SVGIG (reference sequence). J lost 10 bases, V lost 4 bases, and 9 bases had no gene match. This CDR3 has 14 amino acids.

J is TRBJ2-4 and V is TRBV7-8, with 9 bases matching TRBD1. The CDR3 length is 16 residues. Germline trimming cut 5 bases from V and 3 bases from J; bases unmatched to any gene: 8. Per the germline V gene, CDR1 is SGHVS and CDR2 is FQNEAQ. CDR3 DNA: TGTGCCAGCAGCCTAACAGGGGGCACGGGCAAAAACATTCAGTACTTC. Translation: CASSLTGGTGKNIQYF.

This clone was counted a single time. V is TRBV7-9 and J is TRBJ1-2; D is unclear. V lost 1 base to trimming and J lost 3 bases, with 6 bases between them. The V gene's germline CDR1 is SEHNR and CDR2 FQNEAQ (reference sequence). This CDR3 is built from 13 residues. CDR3 sequence (DNA): TGTGCCAGCAGCTTAGGGCCATACTATGGCTACACCTTC. Its protein product is CASSLGPYYGYTF. The whole variable domain, remainder taken from reference TRBV7-9 and TRBJ1-2, is DTGVSQNPRHKITKRGQNVTFRCDPISEHNRLYWYRQTLGQGPEFLTYFQNEAQLEKSRLLSDRFSAERPKGSFSTLEIQRTEQGDSAMYLCASSLGPYYGYTFGSGTRLTVV.

The V gene is TRBV25-1, the J gene TRBJ2-5; 7 bases are a match to TRBD2. The DNA matches TRBJ2-7 better at its end, which makes the J call doubtful. Per the germline V gene, CDR1 is MGHDK and CDR2 is SYGVNS. The CDR3 consists of 14 residues. The DNA of the CDR3 is TGTGCCAGCAGTGAGGGGAGGGAACCCTACGAGCAGTACTTC. Protein: CASSEGREPYEQYF.

This chain connects TRBV5-1 to TRBJ2-7, with 8 nucleotides matching TRBD2. Trimming cost V 4 bases and J 0 bases; bases outside gene matches: 18. The CDR3 extends over 19 amino acids. Germline V lookup: CDR1 SGHRS, CDR2 YFSETQ. In DNA form, the CDR3 reads TGCGCCAGCAGCCGACGGGGGCTAGCGGGCCAAAGAACCTCCTACGAGCAGTACTTC. As protein: CASSRRGLAGQRTSYEQYF.

This chain links TRBV5-4 with TRBJ1-2, with D possibly matching TRBD1 (5 bases). V lost 1 base to trimming and J lost 10 bases, with 11 bases between them. Germline CDR1 reads SGHNT; CDR2 reads YYREEE (reference sequence). The CDR3 sequence is 12 residues long. This CDR3 reads CASSLWGGNYTF. CDR3 sequence (DNA): TGTGCCAGCAGCTTGTGGGGGGGGAACTACACCTTC.

The CDR3 nucleotides read TGTGCCAGCCTCAGGGGGTTTACAGATACGCAGTATTTT. Its protein product is CASLRGFTDTQYF. The chain is built from TRBV2 and TRBJ2-3, with 7 bases lining up with TRBD1. Germline V gene sequence: CDR1 SNHLY, CDR2 FYNNEI. This CDR3 region has 13 residues. The V and J ends lost 8 bases and 3 bases, in that order; junction bases with no gene match: 5.

The V call is TRBV27, the J call TRBJ2-1; 9 nucleotides align to TRBD2. The germline V gene encodes CDR1 MNHEY and CDR2 SMNVEV (reference sequence). J was trimmed by 7 bases and V by 3 bases; bases with no gene match: 7. CDR3 length: 15 amino acids. The CDR3 loop reads CASSFGGRGENEQFF. The CDR3 nucleotides read TGTGCCAGCAGTTTCGGCGGGAGGGGTGAAAATGAGCAGTTCTTC.

This rearrangement joins TRBV7-3 to TRBJ1-1; possibly TRBD1 for D (5 bases). Trimming stripped 5 bases from V and 4 bases from J, with 11 bases between. Germline V gene sequence: CDR1 SGHTA, CDR2 FQGTGA. This CDR3 is 13 amino acids long. The CDR3 region has the DNA TGTGCCAGCAGCGCCGGAAGGGGCACTGAAGCTTTCTTT. Protein: CASSAGRGTEAFF.

The chain employs TRBV2 and TRBJ2-3, with a weak D call TRBD2 (5 bases). The CDR3 is 14 residues long. Looked up from germline, CDR1 is SNHLY and CDR2 is FYNNEI. Trimming cost V 3 bases and J 1 base, with 8 bases left between them. The CDR3 here is CASSDTSGTDTQYF. CDR3 DNA sequence: TGTGCCAGCAGTGATACTAGTGGCACAGATACGCAGTATTTT.

The chain is built from TRBV5-1 and TRBJ2-1; D is unclear. Looked up from germline, CDR1 is SGHRS and CDR2 is YFSETQ. The ends were cut back, 4 bases at V and 0 bases at J, with 11 bases in the middle. The CDR3 has 15 residues. The chain's CDR3 is CASSDTEISYNEQFF. For the CDR3, the DNA is TGCGCCAGCAGCGACACAGAAATCTCCTACAATGAGCAGTTCTTC.

This clone was counted a single time. At one end the junction does not follow the germline gene, possibly because of a read error. The chain employs TRBV25-1 and TRBJ2-1; no firm D call. CDR1 MGHDK and CDR2 SYGVNS come from the germline V gene. There are 12 residues in the CDR3. CDR3 DNA: TGTGCCAGCCGTGAGCCGGGTAATGAGCAGTTCTTC. Translating gives CASREPGNEQFF. Full variable domain (missing parts from reference TRBV25-1 and TRBJ2-1): EADIYQTPRYLVIGTGKKITLECSQTMGHDKMYWYQQDPGMELHLIHYSYGVNSTEKGDLSSESTVSRIRTEHFPLTLESARPSHTSQYLCASREPGNEQFFGPGTRLTVL.

Only one count was recorded for this clone. CDR3 in DNA: TGTGCCAGCAGCTTTACTAAGTCTGCCAGCCAAGAGACCCAGTACTTC. The encoded protein is CASSFTKSASQETQYF. J is TRBJ2-5 and V is TRBV5-4; D not resolved. Germline V gene lookup returns CDR1 SGHNT and CDR2 YYREEE (reference sequence). Trimming removed 2 bases from V and 1 base from J, with 15 bases in between. The CDR3 has 16 residues.

This sequence joins TRBV2 and TRBJ1-1; no clear D gene. Germline-derived CDR1 and CDR2 are SNHLY and FYNNEI. The CDR3 is 13 amino acids. V was pared by 8 bases and J by 0 bases, with 10 bases between. DNA for the CDR3: TGTGCCAGCGCCCGGGATTTGAACACTGAAGCTTTCTTT. Its translation is CASARDLNTEAFF.

The rearrangement uses TRBV11-2 and TRBJ2-3; 13 bases agree with TRBD2. CDR3 length equals 17 residues. After removal of 5 bases from V and 3 bases from J, the junction contained 8 bases not matched to a gene. CDR1 SGHAT and CDR2 FQNNGV come from the germline V gene. CDR3: CASSPGTSGRATDTQYF. The CDR3 DNA reads TGTGCCAGCAGCCCGGGTACTAGCGGGAGGGCGACAGATACGCAGTATTTT. Full variable domain (rest looked up from reference TRBV11-2 and TRBJ2-3): EAGVAQSPRYKIIEKRQSVAFWCNPISGHATLYWYQQILGQGPKLLIQFQNNGVVDDSQLPKDRFSAERLKGVDSTLKIQPAKLEDSAVYLCASSPGTSGRATDTQYFGPGTRLTVL.

This chain connects TRBV2 to TRBJ2-3; 7 positions agree with TRBD1. Germline-derived CDR1 and CDR2 are SNHLY and FYNNEI. The CDR3 sequence is 13 residues long. J lost 6 bases, V lost 8 bases, and 8 bases had no gene match. The CDR3 protein is CASLTGRGDTQYF. CDR3 DNA sequence: TGTGCCAGCCTGACAGGGCGAGGGGATACGCAGTATTTT.

This clone came up a few times. V usage is TRBV2 and J usage is TRBJ2-7; 7 bases are a match to TRBD1. The CDR3 covers 15 residues. Germline CDR1 reads SNHLY; CDR2 reads FYNNEI. Unmatched junction bases numbered 8, after V lost 3 bases and J lost 3 bases. The CDR3 sequence is CASSEGGQEFYEQYF. CDR3 DNA: TGTGCCAGCAGTGAGGGCGGACAGGAATTCTACGAGCAGTACTTC.

The chain is built from TRBV2 and TRBJ1-1, with D possibly TRBD1 on 6 matching bases. The CDR3 totals 16 residues. Germline V CDR1 and CDR2: SNHLY, FYNNEI. V was pared by 3 bases and J by 6 bases, with 20 bases between. The chain's CDR3 is CASSDWGRGNGPEAFF. The DNA for the CDR3 is TGTGCCAGCAGTGATTGGGGGCGAGGGAACGGTCCTGAAGCTTTCTTT.

The chain recombines TRBV6-4 with TRBJ2-2; TRBD1 matches at 10 bases. Germline trimming cut 4 bases from V and 6 bases from J; bases unmatched to any gene: 2. The CDR3 covers 14 residues. The germline gives CDR1 MRHNA, CDR2 SNTAGT. CDR3 sequence (DNA): TGTGCCAGCAGTGGGGACAGGGGATCCGGGGAGCTGTTTTTT. Translating it yields CASSGDRGSGELFF.

The chain recombines TRBV11-2 with TRBJ2-4, with 8 bases aligning to TRBD1. The trim removed 5 bases at V and 16 bases at J, leaving 7 bases unmatched. The CDR3 totals 11 residues. Germline V gene data show CDR1 as SGHAT and CDR2 as FQNNGV. The CDR3: CASSLGQGLYF. The CDR3 DNA sequence: TGTGCCAGCAGCCTAGGACAGGGACTCTACTTC.

CDR3 DNA sequence: TGTGCCATCAGTGTCGCGCCGCGTAATTCACCCCTCCACTTT. Amino acids: CAISVAPRNSPLHF. The chain links TRBV10-3 to TRBJ1-6; D is undetermined. Germline assignment: CDR1 ENHRY and CDR2 SYGVKD. CDR3 size: 14 residues. Trimming pared 4 bases from V and 6 bases from J, leaving 10 bases between.

This clone appeared once. This rearrangement joins TRBV11-1 to TRBJ1-1; no clear D. This CDR3 is built from 14 residues. Trimming shortened V by 1 base and J by 1 base, and 7 bases separated the two germline ends. Germline CDR1 reads SGHAT; CDR2 reads FQDESV (reference sequence). CDR3 sequence: CASSLGGENTEAFF. The CDR3, as DNA: TGTGCCAGCAGCTTAGGAGGAGAGAACACTGAAGCTTTCTTT. Looking up the rest from reference TRBV11-1 and TRBJ1-1 gives the full variable domain: EAEVAQSPRYKITEKSQAVAFWCDPISGHATLYWYRQILGQGPELLVQFQDESVVDDSQLPKDRFSAERLKGVDSTLKIQPAELGDSAMYLCASSLGGENTEAFFGQGTRLTVV.

This chain uses TRBV5-1 with TRBJ2-5; a weak D match, TRBD2 (6 bases). With 7 bases removed from V and 2 bases from J, the gap between germline ends came to 21 bases. The germline gives CDR1 SGHRS, CDR2 YFSETQ. The CDR3 has 16 residues. The CDR3 nucleotides read TGCGCCAGCCAATTGGAGGGAGTAGCGGTACAAGAGACCCAGTACTTC. This translates into CASQLEGVAVQETQYF.

The chain combines TRBV7-3 with TRBJ1-6; weak D call: TRBD1 (5 bases). Germline CDR1 is SGHTA and CDR2 is FQGTGA. The CDR3 length is 15 residues. V dropped 5 bases and J dropped 8 bases, with 16 bases sitting between them. The CDR3 region is CASSLSPGPDSPLHF. As DNA, the CDR3 is TGTGCCAGCAGCCTTTCTCCAGGGCCAGATTCACCCCTCCACTTT.

The gene calls are TRBV27 and TRBJ1-2; perhaps TRBD1 as D (5 bases). This CDR3 contains 13 residues. Germline V gene lookup returns CDR1 MNHEY and CDR2 SMNVEV (reference sequence). Trimming shortened V by 0 bases and J by 7 bases, and 9 bases separated the two germline ends. CDR3 DNA sequence: TGTGCCAGCAGTTTATCCAGGGTTTCTGGCTACACCTTC. Translated, it gives CASSLSRVSGYTF.

V and J are TRBV6-6 and TRBJ2-1; 7 bases align to TRBD1. Germline loops: CDR1 MNHNY, CDR2 SVGAGI (reference sequence). With V trimmed by 5 bases and J by 0 bases, 4 bases remained unmatched. The CDR3 covers 15 residues. The CDR3 sequence is CASSLSGGSYNEQFF. The CDR3 DNA follows: TGTGCCAGCAGTCTATCAGGGGGCTCCTACAATGAGCAGTTCTTC.